This T cell receptor (beta chain) was obtained from a study of T-cell memory formation after mild COVID-19 (dated by TCRdb to 2020 to 2023). About the investigation overall: TCR sequence clusters from the two donors were largely donor specific. In a couple of donors, T-cell clones that expanded and contracted after mild COVID-19 were followed by sequencing TCRalpha and TCRbeta repertoires longitudinally. Two young, previously healthy adult volunteers made up the cohort, one male and one female. Broader findings and caveats from the paper: Clones contracting from day 15 to 85 had balanced CD4/CD8 phenotypes, while a second wave expanding from day 15 to 37 was biased towards CD4+. The detection of some responding clones in pre-infection memory suggests that pre-existing cross-reactive memory T cells joined the SARS-CoV-2 response. SARS-CoV-2 specificity was not confirmed for the second-wave clones peaking on day 37. Contracting CD4+ clones turned up mainly in the CM and EM memory subsets, whereas EMRA was where CD8+ clones were enriched. Only a couple of mild cases were covered in the study, and larger cohorts including severe cases with pre-infection samples were considered necessary.

PBMCs were isolated by Ficoll-Paque density gradient centrifugation. The V and J ends are trimmed by 1 base and 1 base, leaving 10 bases between them. The germline V gene encodes CDR1 LGHNA and CDR2 YNFKEQ. Including cysteine and phenylalanine, the CDR3 has 15 amino acids. Just CDR3 DNA is preserved here, 45 bases in frame from base 1. This clonotype was detected only a few times. The antigen it binds to is not known. No base-level quality is on record; no much larger clone is a single base apart. The instrument given in TCRdb is Illumina NovaSeq 6000. cDNA libraries for TCRalpha and TCRbeta were prepared by 5'RACE using constant-segment primers, with sample barcodes and unique molecular identifiers added. Trizol reagent was used to extract RNA from every sample. The libraries were amplified in two PCR steps, and the second step added a second sample barcode and Illumina TruSeq adapters. Sequencing of libraries was performed on an Illumina NovaSeq with 2 x 150 bp paired-end reads. The study's own analysis went as follows. Reads were demultiplexed and collapsed into UMI-guided consensus sequences with migec v1.2.7. Using mixcr v2.1.11, UMI consensuses were aligned to TRA and TRB V and J templates and then assembled into clonotypes. Expanded or contracted clonotypes were those called significant by both edgeR and NoisET, with noise models trained on biological replicates. For edgeR calls, the thresholds were a false discovery rate-adjusted p below 0.01 and a log2 fold-change of 1. As an exploratory analysis of dynamics, PCA with hierarchical clustering was applied to max-normalized trajectories of the 1000 most abundant clonotypes. Separately sequenced CD4+ and CD8+ repertoires were used to assign a CD4 or CD8 phenotype to each responding clone. Starting from the raw public reads, TCRdb applied fastp trimming at Q25, assembled clones with MiXCR and retained in-frame beta chains. A single entry per CDR3 protein holds the most common genes and DNA from its merged rows. What appears here as the V and J calls and clone size reflects TCRdb's work, not the paper's. This sample is represented by 110,000 to 150,000 distinct CDR3 sequences; 11% to 15% of them were singletons. The biggest ten clones account for 25% to 30% of the sample.

This sequence uses TRBV4-2 and TRBJ1-1, and perhaps TRBD1 as D gene, on 6 matching bases. The receptor was isolated from an adult woman who had mild COVID-19 (a few samples of this study predate the infection). The sample titles of this study are shuffled in the database, so cell type and time point are left out; the donor was told from shared clones. Sequenced: PBMCs or a T cell subset sorted from them (not recorded which). Here is the DNA: TGTGCCAGCAGCCAAGCCGAGGGGGGGAACACTGAAGCTTTCTTT. It specifies CASSQAEGGNTEAFF.